This T cell receptor (beta chain) was captured in a study of response to subunit inactivated influenza vaccine. This clonotype was found a few times. The target antigen is unknown. TCRdb redid the calling of the RT-PCR reads with MiXCR, one entry per CDR3 protein. Of 450,000 to 600,000 distinct CDR3 sequences listed, approximately 15% are singletons. The CDR3 is 14 residues long. The V gene's germline CDR1 is DFQATT and CDR2 SNEGSKA (reference sequence). Losses at the gene ends were 5 bases for V and 5 bases for J; bases not matched to a gene: 12. Study outcomes and limitations: Each seasonal flu vaccination may recruit only limited new T cells, authors suggested.

The genes are TRBV20-1 and TRBJ2-7; 7 positions match TRBD1. This receptor was taken from a man between 50 and 69 years old who received an inactivated influenza vaccine. Sequencing used CD4+ T cells sorted from PBMCs, obtained about 23 months after vaccination. DNA for the CDR3: TGCAGTGCTCACCGACAGGGTTTGGGCCACGAGCAGTACTTC. Protein: CSAHRQGLGHEQYF.